This record covers a single T cell receptor beta chain. Its antigen is still unknown. Base qualities are missing; no much larger clone stands one base away. This sample was included in a study of blood T cell repertoires in COVID-19 (dated by TCRdb to 2019 to 2021). At the level of the whole study: The collaborator samples originated in the United States, Italy and Spain and spanned the acute and convalescent phases of COVID-19. The prospective study material was composed of cDNA or gDNA derived from T cells, B-cell-depleted T cells, or PBMCs. Subjects who had been exposed to COVID-19, were actively infected with it, or had recovered from it provided the deeply sampled blood TCRbeta repertoires that made up the dataset. The repertoires were made available in a free public database intended to serve as a resource for research on the immune response to SARS-CoV-2. The samples were drawn from two sources: the first 160 participants of the ongoing ImmuneRACE study, and 1,254 subjects contributed by 6 global collaborators. A de-identified subject ID, COVID-19 status, age in years and sex were almost always included in the sample metadata. Where available, HLA class I and class II types were obtained from metadata supplied by the sample provider rather than from assay-based typing. Broader findings and caveats from the paper: The quantity of clinical and demographic metadata differed by source and by participant and was supplied without curation.

TCRbeta CDR3 regions were amplified from genomic DNA using the immunoSEQ Assay, a bias-controlled multiplex PCR. The paper's processing steps were these. Nucleated cell counts per sample were estimated from amplification of reference gene primers within the assay. To quantify the absolute abundance of each unique TCRbeta CDR3 rearrangement, sequence reads were collapsed and filtered. Productive Simpson clonality was computed per sample as the square root of Simpson's diversity index over productive rearrangements. Sourced from immuneACCESS, this table was stored by TCRdb with only in-frame sequences that have V and J called. A share of the clones is absent; for the studies checked, an unresolved V gene accounts for under half, and the remainder has no known explanation. That table is the source of V, J and clone size, and D and trimming were worked out from the DNA. The sample table holds some 150,000 clones, of which approximately 85% were seen once. 8% of the sample goes to the ten largest clones.

At one collaborating source in Seattle, patients were enrolled during active infection and were followed longitudinally through the course of disease. Whole blood was collected in K2EDTA tubes by collaborating institutions according to the institutions' own protocols. Collaborator samples were shipped for TCRbeta analysis as frozen whole blood, isolated PBMCs, or DNA extracted from either sample type. The germline V gene supplies CDR1 SGHRS and CDR2 YFSETQ. Taken from cysteine to phenylalanine, the CDR3 has 15 residues. Just CDR3 DNA is preserved here, 45 bases in frame from base 1. V drops 0 bases and J drops 2 bases, leaving 9 bases in between.

This receptor was identified in a woman aged 55-75 years with COVID-19, enrolled during active disease. In this chain, TRBV5-1 is recombined with TRBJ2-1; a confident D gene designation cannot be given. The sequenced sample was peripheral blood. CDR3 reads: CASSLETLTYNEQFF. The nucleotide sequence is given as TGCGCCAGCAGCTTGGAGACTCTAACCTACAATGAGCAGTTCTTC. Beyond the CDR3, the reference TRBV5-1 and TRBJ2-1 genes provide the residues; the full variable domain reads: KAGVTQTPRYLIKTRGQQVTLSCSPISGHRSVSWYQQTPGQGLQFLFEYFSETQRNKGNFPGRFSGRQFSNSRSEMNVSTLELGDSALYLCASSLETLTYNEQFFGPGTRLTVL.